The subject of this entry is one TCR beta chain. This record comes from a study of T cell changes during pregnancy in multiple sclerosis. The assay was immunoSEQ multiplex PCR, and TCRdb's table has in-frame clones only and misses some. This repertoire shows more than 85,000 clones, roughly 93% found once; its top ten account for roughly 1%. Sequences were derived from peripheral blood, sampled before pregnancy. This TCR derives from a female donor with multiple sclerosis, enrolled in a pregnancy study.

The CDR3: CASSPRDSSYEQYF. In DNA form, the CDR3 reads TGTGCCAGCAGCCCCCGGGACAGCTCCTACGAGCAGTACTTC. V is TRBV9 and J is TRBJ2-7, with TRBD1 matching 7 bases. V trimming: 4 bases; J trimming: 0 bases; junction bases outside the gene matches: 4. CDR3 length equals 14 residues. CDR1 is SGDLS and CDR2 is YYNGEE in the germline V gene.